This is a list of T cell receptor beta chains from one sample in a study of Ad26.COV2.S vaccination and SARS-CoV-2 variants. Sequencing was performed with immunoSEQ multiplex PCR; in TCRdb, only in-frame clones are kept and a portion is missing. The sample lists 350,000 to 550,000 clones, 89% occurring once. The sequencing used peripheral blood, collected in a trial of Ad26.COV2.S vaccine versus placebo. These TCRs come from a person between 18 and 65 years old who received the Ad26.COV2.S COVID-19 vaccine or a placebo. Each CDR3 is given with its conserved first and last residue. D genes are given only for firm matches. For some rows the clone size is stated as once, few or many, or as a class when expanded; others skip it.

clone_size j_call v_call d_call cdr3_nt cdr3_aa
- TRBJ2-1 TRBV12-5 - TGTGCTAGTGGTTTGGACCCAGTAGGGACTCAGTTCTTC CASGLDPVGTQFF
- TRBJ2-3 TRBV9 - TGTGCCAGCAGCGCCACGATAGGGGGAGATACGCAGTATTTT CASSATIGGDTQYF
- TRBJ2-3 TRBV6-5 - TGTGCCAGCAGTTACGGACGTACCCGGGATACGCAGTATTTT CASSYGRTRDTQYF
- TRBJ2-3 TRBV4-3 TRBD1 TGCGCCAGCAGCCAAGATCCCGACAGGGGGAATACGCAGTATTTT CASSQDPDRGNTQYF
- TRBJ2-3 TRBV5-4 - TGTGCCAGCAGCTTGGACTCCAGTGGAAACACAGATACGCAGTATTTT CASSLDSSGNTDTQYF
- TRBJ2-2 TRBV6-5 TRBD1 TGTGCCAGCAGTTCGACAGGGTCAACCGGGGAGCTGTTTTTT CASSSTGSTGELFF
- TRBJ2-7 TRBV24-1 - TGTGCCACCAGTGATTTCTACGAGCAGTACTTC CATSDFYEQYF
- TRBJ2-1 TRBV11-2 - TGTGCCAGCAGCTCTCTCCGGGGACTTTACAATGAGCAGTTCTTC CASSSLRGLYNEQFF
- TRBJ1-5 TRBV29-1 - TGCAGCGTTATTCTGGGGACCAATCAGCCCCAGCATTTT CSVILGTNQPQHF
- TRBJ1-1 TRBV5-1 - TGCGCCAGCAGCTTGGATTACACTGAAGCTTTCTTT CASSLDYTEAFF
- TRBJ1-3 TRBV28 - TGTGCCAGCAGCCTGGGGGGTCCGACCTCTGGAAACACCATATATTTT CASSLGGPTSGNTIYF
- TRBJ1-6 TRBV3-1/TRBV3-2 - TGTGCCAGCAGCCAAGTAGCGCGGGGGGCGGTTTCACCCCTCCACTTT CASSQVARGAVSPLHF
- TRBJ1-1 TRBV5-1 TRBD1 TGCGCCAGCAGCTTGCCCCTGACAGGGGAGGTAACTGAAGCTTTCTTT CASSLPLTGEVTEAFF
- TRBJ1-2 TRBV10-2 - TGCGCCAGCAGTTATGACAGAAACTATGGCTACACCTTC CASSYDRNYGYTF
few TRBJ2-3 TRBV18 TRBD2 TGTGCCAGCTCGCCCCGACTAGCGGGGGCCACAGATACGCAGTATTTT CASSPRLAGATDTQYF
- TRBJ1-5 TRBV30 - TGTGCCTGGAGTGAACCCCCAACCTACCAGCCCCAGCATTTT CAWSEPPTYQPQHF
- TRBJ1-2 TRBV28 - TGTGCCAGCAGTTTATTCAGGGAACCTAACTATGGCTACACCTTC CASSLFREPNYGYTF
- TRBJ1-4 TRBV7-2 TRBD1 TGTGCCAGCAGCCCGATGACAGGGGGTAATGAAAAACTGTTTTTT CASSPMTGGNEKLFF
once TRBJ2-1 TRBV7-2 - TGTGCCAGCAAATCAAGCAGGGAATCCAATGAGCAGTTCTTC CASKSSRESNEQFF
- TRBJ2-3 TRBV5-4 - TGTGCCAGCAGCTCCCTAGGGGGCACAGATACGCAGTATTTT CASSSLGGTDTQYF
- TRBJ2-1 TRBV4-1 TRBD2 TGCGCCAGCAGCCCAAGACTAGCGGCAAACCACAATGAGCAGTTCTTC CASSPRLAANHNEQFF
- TRBJ2-3 TRBV5-1 - TGCGCCAGCAGCTCGAGCTATAGCACAGATACGCAGTATTTT CASSSSYSTDTQYF
- TRBJ2-1 TRBV24-1 TRBD2 TGTGCCACCAGTGATTTGGGGACTAGCGGATACAATGAGCAGTTCTTC CATSDLGTSGYNEQFF
- TRBJ1-1 TRBV5-4 - TGTGCCAGCAGCTTGGTAGTAGGGCGGTCCACTGAAGCTTTCTTT CASSLVVGRSTEAFF
- TRBJ2-3 TRBV9 - TGTGCCAGCAGCGTAGAGGCGGTGGGGCTAGATACGCAGTATTTT CASSVEAVGLDTQYF
- TRBJ2-7 TRBV28 - TGTGCCAGCAGTTTATCAAGCCCCGAGCAGTACTTC CASSLSSPEQYF